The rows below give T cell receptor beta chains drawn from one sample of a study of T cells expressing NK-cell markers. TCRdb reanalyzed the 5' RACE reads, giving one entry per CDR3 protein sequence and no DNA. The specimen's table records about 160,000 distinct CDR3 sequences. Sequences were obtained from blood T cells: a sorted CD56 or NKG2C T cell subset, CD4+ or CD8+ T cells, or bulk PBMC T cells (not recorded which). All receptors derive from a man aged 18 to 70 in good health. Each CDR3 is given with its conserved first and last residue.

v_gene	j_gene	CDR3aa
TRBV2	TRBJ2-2	CASSLLPQGVGYTGELFF
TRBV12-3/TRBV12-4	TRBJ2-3	CASTSAGGPADTQYF
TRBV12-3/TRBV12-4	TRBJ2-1	CASNLSPYNEQFF
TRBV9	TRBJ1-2	CASSVGTGDGYTF
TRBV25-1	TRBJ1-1	CASSTQGMNTEAFF
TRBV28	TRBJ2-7	CASSLRGGGGYEQYF
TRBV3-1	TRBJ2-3	CASSQVRDIRSDARSTDTQYF
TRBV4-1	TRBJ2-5	CASSQGSDPDQETQYF
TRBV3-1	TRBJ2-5	CASSPYGATSMETQYF
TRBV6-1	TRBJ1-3	CASSEYRLSSGNTIYF
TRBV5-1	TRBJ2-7	CASSLYPGTEVEQYF
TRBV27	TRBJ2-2	CASSGTGELFF
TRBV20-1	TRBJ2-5	CSARDTAGGSQETQYF
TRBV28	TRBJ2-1	CASSFPGVSDEQFF
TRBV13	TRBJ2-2	CASSNRDRGDTGELFF
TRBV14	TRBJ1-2	CASSPQPEGTYGYTF
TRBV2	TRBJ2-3	CASSEALPGGNLGTDTQYF
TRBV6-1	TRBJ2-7	CASREITYEQYF
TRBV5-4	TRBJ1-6	CASSLEGHSSPLHF
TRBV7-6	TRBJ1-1	CASSLETGFVLTEAFF
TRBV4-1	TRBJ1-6	CASSQEFSGPPPLHF
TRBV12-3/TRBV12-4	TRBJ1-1	CASSSRDGGEAFF
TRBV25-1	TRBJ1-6	CASSEFGGRGEPLHF
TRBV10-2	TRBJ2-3	CASSGDRNTQYF
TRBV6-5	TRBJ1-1	CASSYSSRTANTEAFF
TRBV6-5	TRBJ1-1	CASSYFLGGGYTEAFF
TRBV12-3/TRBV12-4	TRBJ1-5	CATAGTSGGNQPQHF
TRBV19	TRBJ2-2	CASSDGTSNTGELFF
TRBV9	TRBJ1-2	CASSANGGRVSPNYGYTF
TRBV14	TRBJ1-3	CASSQESYTIYF
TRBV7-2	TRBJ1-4	CASSLEGQPRGLFF
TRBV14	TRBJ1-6	CASSQTPAGTPFYNSPLHF
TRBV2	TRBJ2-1	CASTEWLTNEQFF
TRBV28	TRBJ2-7	CASRQGVFIYEQYF
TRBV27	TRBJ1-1	CASSLEGVSTEAFF
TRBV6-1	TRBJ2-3	CASSERMWRWGSSADTQYF
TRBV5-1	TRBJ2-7	CASSTGSGGYYEQYF
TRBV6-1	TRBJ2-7	CASRRGGEDYEQYF
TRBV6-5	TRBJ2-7	CASSYSSDTSSYEQYF
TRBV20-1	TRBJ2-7	CSAPWGGDSSYEQYF
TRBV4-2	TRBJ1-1	CASSQDWEAAAEAFF
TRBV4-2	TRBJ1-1	CASSQEGAPGDEAFF